These T cell receptor beta chains were read from a single sample in a study of T cell responses to AZD1222 COVID-19 vaccine. Profiled with immunoSEQ multiplex PCR; TCRdb holds only in-frame clones, not every one. In the table there are roughly 150,000 clones, more than 70% of which are singletons. The sequences come from peripheral blood, collected on day 0 of AZD1222 vaccination. The source of these receptors is an adult in good health. Both conserved end residues are part of each CDR3. The D gene is left open where the match is weak. Part of the rows lack a size; the others show once, few, many or a class for expanded clones.

TRBV3-1/TRBV3-2,TRBD2,TRBJ2-1,-,TGTGCCAGCAGCCAAGGGCGGGAGACGGTGGAAGAGCAGTTCTTC,CASSQGRETVEEQFF
TRBV7-2,TRBD2,TRBJ2-3,-,TGTGCCAGCAGCTCCACGGGCGGGAGAATGGATACGCAGTATTTT,CASSSTGGRMDTQYF
TRBV6-2/TRBV6-3,-,TRBJ2-7,many,TGTGCCAGCAGTCCGAGGGACAACTACGAGCAGTACTTC,CASSPRDNYEQYF
TRBV9,TRBD1,TRBJ1-2,-,TGTGCCAGCAGCCTCCCGGGACAGGGTAGCTACACCTTC,CASSLPGQGSYTF
TRBV27,-,TRBJ1-2,-,TGTGCCAGCAGTTCACTCCCGACAGCAATCTATGGCTACACCTTC,CASSSLPTAIYGYTF
TRBV19,-,TRBJ1-5,-,TGTGCCAGTAAAGGAGGGAATTCTCCGGCCCAGCATTTT,CASKGGNSPAQHF
TRBV18,TRBD2,TRBJ2-7,-,TGTGCCAGCTCACCACAGATGAGCGGGAGCTCTATCGAGCAGTACTTC,CASSPQMSGSSIEQYF
TRBV4-3,-,TRBJ1-2,-,TGCGCCAGCAGCCAACGTCCGGACACCGGCTATGGCTACACCTTC,CASSQRPDTGYGYTF
TRBV9,TRBD2,TRBJ2-7,-,TGTGCCAGCAGCGCCACTAGCGGGCAAGGGTACGAGCAGTACTTC,CASSATSGQGYEQYF
TRBV12-5,TRBD1,TRBJ1-4,-,TGTGCTAGTGGTTTCATTCGTGGGACAGGGTCTTTGGGTTCAAATGAAAAACTGTTTTTT,CASGFIRGTGSLGSNEKLFF
TRBV9,-,TRBJ2-3,-,TGTGCCAGCAGCGTAGAGATTAGATACACAGATACGCAGTATTTT,CASSVEIRYTDTQYF
TRBV11-2,TRBD2,TRBJ2-1,-,TGTGCCAGCAGCTTAGGTCTGCGGGAGGGCCGAGAGAATGAGCAGTTCTTC,CASSLGLREGRENEQFF
TRBV27,-,TRBJ2-1,once,TGTGCCAGCAGTTTAAGGACTCTAGGTGAGCAGTTCTTC,CASSLRTLGEQFF
TRBV30,-,TRBJ1-2,-,TGTGCCTGGACCGGCGGCAACTATGGCTACACCTTC,CAWTGGNYGYTF
TRBV19,-,TRBJ1-2,-,TGTGCCAGTAGTGCCCGACAGTTTCACACCTTC,CASSARQFHTF
TRBV7-9,-,TRBJ1-3,-,TGTGCCAGCAGCTCCCCCCTATCCCAGCCCAAGTCCTCTGGAAACACCATATATTTT,CASSSPLSQPKSSGNTIYF
TRBV5-1,TRBD2,TRBJ2-2,-,TGCGCCAGCAGCGCTAGCGGGAGACGGTCCACCGGGGAGCTGTTTTTT,CASSASGRRSTGELFF
TRBV6-5,-,TRBJ2-5,few,TGTGCCAGCAGCCCCGTGGGGGAGACCCAGTACTTC,CASSPVGETQYF
TRBV7-6,-,TRBJ1-1,-,TGTGCCAGCAGCTCCCCTGGGGCAGGTATCACTGAAGCTTTCTTT,CASSSPGAGITEAFF
TRBV5-4,-,TRBJ1-1,-,TGTGCCAGCAGCCCCAGGTCAGGGCGGAACACTGAAGCTTTCTTT,CASSPRSGRNTEAFF
TRBV27,-,TRBJ2-3,-,TGTGCCAGCATGAGGGGGAGAGTAGCAGATACGCAGTATTTT,CASMRGRVADTQYF
TRBV7-9,-,TRBJ1-2,-,TGTGCCAGCAGCTTAGATCCTTTAGGCTACACCTTC,CASSLDPLGYTF
TRBV7-3,TRBD2,TRBJ2-1,-,TGTGCCAGCAGCAGCGGCACTAGCGGGTCCTACAATGAGCAGTTCTTC,CASSSGTSGSYNEQFF
TRBV24-1,-,TRBJ2-5,once,TGTGCCACCAGTGATTTGCTTCTCGGAGAGACCCAGTACTTC,CATSDLLLGETQYF
TRBV30,TRBD1,TRBJ1-5,once,TGTGCCTGGGGGACAGGGGCCGATCAGCCCCAGCATTTT,CAWGTGADQPQHF
TRBV5-8,-,TRBJ2-3,-,TGTGCCAGCAGCTTGGTCCGGGGGTCGGGCACAGATACGCAGTATTTT,CASSLVRGSGTDTQYF
TRBV6-5,-,TRBJ2-1,-,TGTGCCAGCAGTTCCCTACCCCCCTTGGGTGAGCAGTTCTTC,CASSSLPPLGEQFF
TRBV24-1,TRBD1,TRBJ2-7,-,TGTGCCCCCGGAGACAGGGGACACGAGCAGTACTTC,CAPGDRGHEQYF
TRBV11-2,-,TRBJ1-6,-,TGTGCCAGCAGCTTAGAAACAGGAGCGTCACCCCTCCACTTT,CASSLETGASPLHF
TRBV5-4,TRBD2,TRBJ2-1,-,TGTGCCAGCAGCTTGGAGTTACAGGCTAGCGGGAGCCATGAGCAGTTCTTC,CASSLELQASGSHEQFF
TRBV6-6,TRBD2,TRBJ2-5,-,TGTGCCAGCAGTTACTCGGCGGGAGCGCAGGAGACCCAGTACTTC,CASSYSAGAQETQYF
TRBV5-1,TRBD1,TRBJ2-5,-,TGCGCCAGCAGCTCTACAGGGGGCTGGGAGACCCAGTACTTC,CASSSTGGWETQYF
TRBV28,-,TRBJ1-2,-,TGTGCCAGCAGTTTAAATAACTATGGCTACACCTTC,CASSLNNYGYTF
TRBV19,TRBD2,TRBJ2-2,-,TGTGCCAGTAGGTGGACTAGCGGGATTAACGGGGAGCTGTTTTTT,CASRWTSGINGELFF
TRBV28,-,TRBJ1-5,-,TGTGCCAGCAGCTCAACCCAGCCCCAGCATTTT,CASSSTQPQHF
TRBV7-2,-,TRBJ1-2,few,TGTGCCAGCAGCCCAGGGACGGTTCGTGGCTACACCTTC,CASSPGTVRGYTF